What follows describes a single T cell receptor beta chain. This sample is part of a study of blood T cells in healthy people across ages. V shed 7 bases, J shed 2 bases, and the junction held 8 bases outside the gene matches. This CDR3 spans 13 amino acids. CDR1 and CDR2 from the germline V gene are SQVTM and ANQGSEA. Next came a second PCR, run for about 7 to 12 cycles, which used a sample-barcoded 5' primer along with a J-beta primer mix. TCRdb recomputed calls from the 5' RACE reads with MiXCR, one row per CDR3 protein. This table holds more than 900,000 distinct CDR3 sequences, approximately 25% found once. This sample was also put to use in a study of T cells of mothers and their children.

The V call is TRBV29-1, the J call TRBJ2-7; 7 bases match TRBD2. The receptor was isolated from a girl aged 2-10 years in good health. Sequenced sample: blood. Here the CDR3 DNA reads TGCAGCGCCCAAACGGGGGGAACCTACGAGCAGTACTTC. This codes for CSAQTGGTYEQYF.